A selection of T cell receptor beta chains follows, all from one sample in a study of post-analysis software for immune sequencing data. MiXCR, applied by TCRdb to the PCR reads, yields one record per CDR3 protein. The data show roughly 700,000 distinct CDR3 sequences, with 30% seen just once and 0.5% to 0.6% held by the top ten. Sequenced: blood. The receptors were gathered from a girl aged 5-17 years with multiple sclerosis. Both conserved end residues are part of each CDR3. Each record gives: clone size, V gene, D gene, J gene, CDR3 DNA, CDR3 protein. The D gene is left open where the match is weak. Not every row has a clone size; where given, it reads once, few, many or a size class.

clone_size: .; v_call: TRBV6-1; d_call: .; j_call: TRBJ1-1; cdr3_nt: TGTGCCAGCAGTAAGATCGTGACAGGTGTAGAAGCTTTCTTT; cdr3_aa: CASSKIVTGVEAFF
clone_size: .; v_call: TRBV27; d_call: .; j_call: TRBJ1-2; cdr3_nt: TGTGCCAGCACCCGGGGGGATGGACAAGGCTACACCTTC; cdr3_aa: CASTRGDGQGYTF
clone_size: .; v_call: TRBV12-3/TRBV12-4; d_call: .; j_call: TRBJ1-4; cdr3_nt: TGTGCCAACAGTTTTGGGGCGGGGGCAGGAGATGAAAAACTGTTTTTT; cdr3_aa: CANSFGAGAGDEKLFF
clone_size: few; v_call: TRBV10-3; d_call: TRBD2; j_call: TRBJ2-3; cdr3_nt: TGTGCCACCAAAATTCCCGGCGGGAGAGGCTCAGATACGCAGTATTTT; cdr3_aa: CATKIPGGRGSDTQYF
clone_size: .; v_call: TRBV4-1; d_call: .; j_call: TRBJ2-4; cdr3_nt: TGCGCCAGCAGCCAAGACTTGGGCTCCATGAGAGCCAAAAACATTCAGTACTTC; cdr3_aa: CASSQDLGSMRAKNIQYF
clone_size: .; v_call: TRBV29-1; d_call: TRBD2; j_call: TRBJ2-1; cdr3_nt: TGCAGCGTTGGACTAGCGGACTACAATGAGCAGTTCTTC; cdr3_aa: CSVGLADYNEQFF
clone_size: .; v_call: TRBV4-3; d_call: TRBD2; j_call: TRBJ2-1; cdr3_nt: TGCGCCAGCAGCCAAGACCCAAGACTAGCGGGTCACAATGAGCAGTTCTTC; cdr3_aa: CASSQDPRLAGHNEQFF
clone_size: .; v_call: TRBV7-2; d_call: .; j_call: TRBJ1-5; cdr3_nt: TGTGCCAGTCTTCGGGGGTCCTCTCCCAACCAGCCCCAGCATTTT; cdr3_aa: CASLRGSSPNQPQHF
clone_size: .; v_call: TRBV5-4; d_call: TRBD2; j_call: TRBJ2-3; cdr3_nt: TGTGCCAGCAGCCGCCGCGTAGCGGGGGGCACAGATACGCAGTATTTT; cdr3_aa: CASSRRVAGGTDTQYF
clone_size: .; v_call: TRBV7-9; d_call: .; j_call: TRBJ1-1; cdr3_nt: TGTGCCAGCAGCCCCCTGGCTGGGAACACTGAAGCTTTCTTT; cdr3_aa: CASSPLAGNTEAFF
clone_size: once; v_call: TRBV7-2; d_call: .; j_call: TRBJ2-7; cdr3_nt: TGTGCCAGCAGCCCCGGCCGGGGTAGGGACGAGCAGTACTTC; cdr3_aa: CASSPGRGRDEQYF
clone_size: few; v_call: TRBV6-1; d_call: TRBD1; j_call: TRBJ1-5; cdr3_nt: TGTGCCAGCAGTGAAGCGATCCAGGGGGCGCAGCCCCAGCATTTT; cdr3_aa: CASSEAIQGAQPQHF
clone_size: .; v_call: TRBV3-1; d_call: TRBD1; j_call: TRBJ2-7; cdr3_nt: TGTGCCAGCAGCCAAGAGGGACAGGCCTCCTACGAGCAGTACTTC; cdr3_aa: CASSQEGQASYEQYF
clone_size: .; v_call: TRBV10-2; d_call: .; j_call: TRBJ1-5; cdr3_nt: TGCGCCAGCAGTGATCGGTTGGTTCCCAATCAGCCCCAGCATTTT; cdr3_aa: CASSDRLVPNQPQHF
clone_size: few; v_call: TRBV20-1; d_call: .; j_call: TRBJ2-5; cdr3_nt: TGCAGTGCCACGCCAGGGGCAGGAAGGGAGACCCAGTACTTC; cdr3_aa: CSATPGAGRETQYF
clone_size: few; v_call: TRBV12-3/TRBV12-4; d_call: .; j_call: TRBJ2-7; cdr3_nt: TGTGCCAGCAGTGAGACCGGGACAACCTACGAGCAGTACTTC; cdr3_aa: CASSETGTTYEQYF
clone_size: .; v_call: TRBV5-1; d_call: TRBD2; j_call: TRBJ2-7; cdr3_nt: TGCGCCAGCAGTGACCGGACTAGCGGGAGCTCCGAGCAGTACTTC; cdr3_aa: CASSDRTSGSSEQYF
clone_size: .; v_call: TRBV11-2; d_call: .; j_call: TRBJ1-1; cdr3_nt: TGTGCCAGCAGCCTCGGACAGCCCGGAGCTTTCTTT; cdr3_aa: CASSLGQPGAFF
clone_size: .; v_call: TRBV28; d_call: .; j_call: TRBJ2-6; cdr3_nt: TGCGCCAGCAGACTGAGGGCTACCTCTGGGGCCAACGTCCTGACTTTC; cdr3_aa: CASRLRATSGANVLTF
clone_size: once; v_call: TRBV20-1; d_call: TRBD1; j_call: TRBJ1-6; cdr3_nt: TGCAGTGCTACCCGGGACAGGGATAATTCACCCCTCCACTTT; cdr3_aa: CSATRDRDNSPLHF
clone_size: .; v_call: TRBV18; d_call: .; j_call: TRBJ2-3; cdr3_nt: TGTGCCAGCTCACCCATATTTGCGGCAGGGCGTGTCGATACGCAGTATTTT; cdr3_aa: CASSPIFAAGRVDTQYF
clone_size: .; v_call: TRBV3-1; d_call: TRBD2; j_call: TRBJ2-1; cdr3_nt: TGTGCCAGCAGCCCCCGTAGCGGGGGGCCTTCCTACAATGAGCAGTTCTTC; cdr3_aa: CASSPRSGGPSYNEQFF
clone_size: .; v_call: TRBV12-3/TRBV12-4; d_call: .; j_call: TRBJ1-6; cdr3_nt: TGTGCCAGCAGTGGGATGCGGGGTTTAAATGCACCCCTCCACTTT; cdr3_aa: CASSGMRGLNAPLHF
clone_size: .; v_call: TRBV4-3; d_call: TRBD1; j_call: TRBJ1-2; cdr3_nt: TGCGCCAGCAGCCGAGGACAGGGAGGAGGGGGCTACACCTTC; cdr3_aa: CASSRGQGGGGYTF
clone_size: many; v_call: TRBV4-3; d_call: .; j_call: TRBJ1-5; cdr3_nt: TGCGCCAGCAGCCCCTATCTTTCAAATAGCAATCAGCCCCAGCATTTT; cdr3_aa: CASSPYLSNSNQPQHF
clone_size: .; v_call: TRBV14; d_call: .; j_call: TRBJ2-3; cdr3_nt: TGTGCCAGCCAAAAAACCGGGGGGCGGATCACAGATACGCAGTATTTT; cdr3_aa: CASQKTGGRITDTQYF
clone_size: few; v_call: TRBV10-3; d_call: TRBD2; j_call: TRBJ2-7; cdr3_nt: TGTGCCATCAGTGAGGGGTCTAGCGGCTCCTACGAGCAGTACTTC; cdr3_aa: CAISEGSSGSYEQYF
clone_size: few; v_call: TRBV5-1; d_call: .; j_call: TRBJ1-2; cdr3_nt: TGCGCCAGCAGCTGGCGGGGCGGATTCGGGTATGGCTACACCTTC; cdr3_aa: CASSWRGGFGYGYTF
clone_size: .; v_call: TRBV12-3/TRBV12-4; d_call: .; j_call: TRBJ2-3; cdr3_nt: TGTGCCAGCAGTTTAATAAAGGGAGCAGATACGCAGTATTTT; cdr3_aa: CASSLIKGADTQYF
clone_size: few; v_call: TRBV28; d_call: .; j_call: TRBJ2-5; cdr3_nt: TGTGCCAGCAGAGAGGGACAAGAGACCCAGTACTTC; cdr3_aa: CASREGQETQYF
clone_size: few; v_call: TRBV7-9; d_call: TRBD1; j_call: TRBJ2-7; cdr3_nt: TGTGCCAGCAGCTTAGATCCGGGGAAGGGGGCCTCCTACGAGCAGTACTTC; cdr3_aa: CASSLDPGKGASYEQYF
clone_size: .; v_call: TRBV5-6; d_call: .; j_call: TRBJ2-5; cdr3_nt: TGTGCCAGCAGCCAAATCAACGAGGGATGGCAAGAGACCCAGTACTTC; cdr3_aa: CASSQINEGWQETQYF
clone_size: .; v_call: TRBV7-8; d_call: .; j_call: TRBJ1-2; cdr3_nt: TGTGCCAGCAGCTTAGACTGGCTTAACTATGGCTACACCTTC; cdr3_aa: CASSLDWLNYGYTF
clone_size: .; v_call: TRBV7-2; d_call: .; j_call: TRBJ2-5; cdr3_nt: TGTGCCAGCAACCCAGCGGGTATACAAGAGACCCAGTACTTC; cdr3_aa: CASNPAGIQETQYF
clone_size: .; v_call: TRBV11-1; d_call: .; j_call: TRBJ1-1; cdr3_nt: TGTGCCAGCGCGGCGCAGATGAACACTGAAGCTTTCTTT; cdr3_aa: CASAAQMNTEAFF
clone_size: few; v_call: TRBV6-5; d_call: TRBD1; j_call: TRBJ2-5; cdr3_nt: TGTGCCAGCAGTTACTCCCCGGGACAGGGAGGAGAGACCCAGTACTTC; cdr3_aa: CASSYSPGQGGETQYF
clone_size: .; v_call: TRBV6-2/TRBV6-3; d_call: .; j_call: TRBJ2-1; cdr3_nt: TGTGCCAGCAGAAGCGTGGGGGCCCATGAGCAGTTCTTC; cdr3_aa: CASRSVGAHEQFF
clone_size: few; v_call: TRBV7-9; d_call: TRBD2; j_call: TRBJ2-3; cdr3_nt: TGTGCCAGCAGCTTCATAGCGGGTCAGACGAGCACAGATACGCAGTATTTT; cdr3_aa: CASSFIAGQTSTDTQYF
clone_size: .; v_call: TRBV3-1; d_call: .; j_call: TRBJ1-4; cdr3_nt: TGTGCCAGCAGCCAAGCGCCTAATGAAAAACTGTTTTTT; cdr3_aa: CASSQAPNEKLFF
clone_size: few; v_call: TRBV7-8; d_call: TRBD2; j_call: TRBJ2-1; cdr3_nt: TGTGCCAGCAGCTTAGCGCAGGACGGACTAGCGCGGAGAAACAATGAGCAGTTCTTC; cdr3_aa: CASSLAQDGLARRNNEQFF
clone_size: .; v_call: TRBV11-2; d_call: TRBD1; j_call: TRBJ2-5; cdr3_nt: TGTGCCAGCAGCCCCAGGACAGGGCCGGGTACACAGTACTTC; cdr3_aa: CASSPRTGPGTQYF
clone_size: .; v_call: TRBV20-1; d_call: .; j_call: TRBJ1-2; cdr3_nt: TGCAGTGCTACGACCAATAACTATGGCTACACCTTC; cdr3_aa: CSATTNNYGYTF
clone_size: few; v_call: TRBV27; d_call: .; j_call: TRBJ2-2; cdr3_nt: TGTGCCAGCAGCCCCAGAGAGATGGGGTTGGTCCCCTCGGGCACCGGGGAGCTGTTTTTT; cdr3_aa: CASSPREMGLVPSGTGELFF
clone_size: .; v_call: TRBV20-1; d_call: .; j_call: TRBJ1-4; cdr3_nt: TGCAGTGCTAGAGATTTCGTCCGATCAACGTACGACGTACTGTTTTTT; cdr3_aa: CSARDFVRSTYDVLFF
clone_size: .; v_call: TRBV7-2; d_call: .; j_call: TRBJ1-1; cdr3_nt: TGTGCCAGCAGCTTAGCGGGGGGGCACGGCAGTAGTGAAGCTTTCTTT; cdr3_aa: CASSLAGGHGSSEAFF
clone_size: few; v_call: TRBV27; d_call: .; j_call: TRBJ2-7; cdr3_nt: TGTGCCAGCAGTTCCTTATCAGGCAGTTACGAGCAGTACTTC; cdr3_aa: CASSSLSGSYEQYF
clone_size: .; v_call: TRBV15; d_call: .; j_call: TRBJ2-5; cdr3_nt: TGTGCCACCAGCAGTAGATTGATTTTTTCCGGAGGCCGGCCAGAGACCCAGTACTTC; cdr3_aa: CATSSRLIFSGGRPETQYF
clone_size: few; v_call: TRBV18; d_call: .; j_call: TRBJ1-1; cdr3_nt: TGTGCCAGCTCACCTAGTCAGGGTAACACTGAAGCTTTCTTT; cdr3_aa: CASSPSQGNTEAFF
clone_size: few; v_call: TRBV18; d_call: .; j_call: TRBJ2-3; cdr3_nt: TGTGCCAGCTCACCACTTTCCACACTCAAAGATACGCAGTATTTT; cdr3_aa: CASSPLSTLKDTQYF
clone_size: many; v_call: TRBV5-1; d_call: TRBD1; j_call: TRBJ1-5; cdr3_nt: TGCGCCAGCAGGCCGACAGGGACGGCAAATCAGCCCCAGCATTTT; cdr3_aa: CASRPTGTANQPQHF
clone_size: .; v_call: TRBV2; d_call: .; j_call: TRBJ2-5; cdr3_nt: TGTGCCAGCAGGGGCAGAGACCGTCAAGAGACCCAGTACTTC; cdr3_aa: CASRGRDRQETQYF